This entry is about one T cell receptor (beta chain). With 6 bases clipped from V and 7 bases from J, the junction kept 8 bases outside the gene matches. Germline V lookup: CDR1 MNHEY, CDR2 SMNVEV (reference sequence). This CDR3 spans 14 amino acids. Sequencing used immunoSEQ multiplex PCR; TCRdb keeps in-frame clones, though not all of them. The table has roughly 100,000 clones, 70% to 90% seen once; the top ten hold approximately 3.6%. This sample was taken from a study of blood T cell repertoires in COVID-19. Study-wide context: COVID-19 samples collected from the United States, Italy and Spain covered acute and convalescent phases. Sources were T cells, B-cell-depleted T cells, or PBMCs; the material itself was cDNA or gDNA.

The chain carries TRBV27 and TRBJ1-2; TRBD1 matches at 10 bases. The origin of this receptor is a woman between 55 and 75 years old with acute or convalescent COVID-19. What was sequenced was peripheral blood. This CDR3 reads CASRTAGTGVGYTF. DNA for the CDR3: TGTGCCAGCAGGACCGCCGGGACAGGGGTTGGCTACACCTTC.